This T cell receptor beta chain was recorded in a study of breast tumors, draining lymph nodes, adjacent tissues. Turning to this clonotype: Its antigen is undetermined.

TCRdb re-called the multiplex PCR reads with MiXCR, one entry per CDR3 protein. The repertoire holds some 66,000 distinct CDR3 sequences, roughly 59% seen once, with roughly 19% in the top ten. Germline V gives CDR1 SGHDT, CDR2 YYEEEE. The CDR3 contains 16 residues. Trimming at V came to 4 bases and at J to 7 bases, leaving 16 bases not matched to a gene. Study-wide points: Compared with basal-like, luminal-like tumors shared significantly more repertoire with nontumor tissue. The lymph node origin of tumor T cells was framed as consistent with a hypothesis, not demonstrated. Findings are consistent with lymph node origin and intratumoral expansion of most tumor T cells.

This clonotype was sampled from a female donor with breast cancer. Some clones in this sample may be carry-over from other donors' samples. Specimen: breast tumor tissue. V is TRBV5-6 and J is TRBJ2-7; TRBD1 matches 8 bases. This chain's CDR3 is CASSPRTGGQGGEQYF. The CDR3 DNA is TGTGCCAGCAGCCCACGGACAGGAGGACAGGGTGGAGAGCAGTACTTC.